This T cell receptor (beta chain) was found in a study of early T cells in non-severe SARS-CoV-2 infection. Study-level background: Whole-blood bulk RNA, unsorted, was sequenced, and chains were unpaired. Findings and limits, study-wide: The matching step, a VDJdb search, favored anti-spike CD8 responses and missed private and CD4 specificities.

The trim removed 5 bases at V and 11 bases at J, leaving 5 bases unmatched. Germline CDR1 is DFQATT and CDR2 is SNEGSKA (reference sequence). The CDR3 totals 12 residues. Molecules of cDNA were individually given unique molecular identifiers that were attached to them. TCRdb re-derived calls from the 5' RACE reads in MiXCR, one entry per CDR3 protein. The table has around 50,000 distinct CDR3 sequences, around a tenth seen once. This clonotype was recorded many times. The antigen is not known. The TCR was taken from an adult who was a healthcare worker with PCR-confirmed SARS-CoV-2 infection or an uninfected control (not recorded which). The sequenced sample consisted of whole blood. The chain carries TRBV20-1 and TRBJ1-6, with TRBD1 identical over 8 bases. The CDR3 spells CSAGRQGPPLHF. The CDR3 DNA sequence: TGCAGTGCTGGTAGACAGGGGCCACCCCTCCACTTT.